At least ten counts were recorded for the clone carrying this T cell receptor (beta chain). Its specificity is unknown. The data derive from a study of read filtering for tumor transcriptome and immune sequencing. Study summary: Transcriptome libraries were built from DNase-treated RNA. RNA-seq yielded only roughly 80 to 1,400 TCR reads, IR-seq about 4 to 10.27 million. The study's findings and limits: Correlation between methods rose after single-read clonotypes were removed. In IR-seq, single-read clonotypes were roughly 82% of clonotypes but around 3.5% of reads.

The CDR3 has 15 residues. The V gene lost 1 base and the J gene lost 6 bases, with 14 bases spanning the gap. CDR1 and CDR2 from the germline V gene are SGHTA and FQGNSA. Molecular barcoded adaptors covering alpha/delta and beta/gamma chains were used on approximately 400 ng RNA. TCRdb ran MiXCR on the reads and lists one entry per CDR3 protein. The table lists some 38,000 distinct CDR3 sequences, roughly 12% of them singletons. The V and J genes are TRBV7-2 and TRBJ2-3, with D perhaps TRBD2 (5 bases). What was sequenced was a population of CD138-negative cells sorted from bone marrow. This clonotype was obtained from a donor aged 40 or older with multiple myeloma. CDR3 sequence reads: CASSLEIGLPDTQYF. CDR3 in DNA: TGTGCCAGCAGCTTAGAGATAGGACTCCCGGATACGCAGTATTTT.